The next 22 T cell receptor beta chains were all read from a single sample in a study of shared clonotypes between healthy human individuals. CD45RO-negative CD8 cells positively selected for CCR7 made up the naive population, which excluded terminally differentiated effector memory CD45RA+ cells. Repertoires were generated with immunoSEQ multiplex PCR, while TCRdb's copy carries only in-frame clones and drops some. The sample yields approximately 2,200,000 clones, about 93% seen once. Sequenced material: naive CD8+ T cells from PBMCs. The receptors shown here come from a man aged 18 to 35 in good health. Some clones in this sample may be carry-over from other donors' samples.

In its sample, this clone was seen a few times. The chain couples TRBV6-1 to TRBJ1-2; a possible D gene is TRBD1 (5 bases). The CDR3 contains 15 residues. Per the germline V gene, CDR1 is MNHNS and CDR2 is SASEGT. The ends were cut back, 4 bases at V and 5 bases at J, with 17 bases in the middle. The chain's CDR3 is CASSVRDESWYGYTF. The CDR3 DNA follows: TGTGCCAGCAGTGTAAGGGACGAATCCTGGTATGGCTACACCTTC.

The chain links TRBV13 to TRBJ1-1; D possibly corresponds to TRBD1 (5 bases). Trimming removed 5 bases at V and 7 bases at J, with 17 bases between. The CDR3 contains 14 residues. CDR1 and CDR2 from the germline V gene are PRHDT and FYEKMQ (reference sequence). CDR3: CASSPWGKWNEAFF. CDR3 coding DNA: TGTGCCAGCAGCCCCTGGGGGAAGTGGAATGAAGCTTTCTTT.

This chain links TRBV7-4 with TRBJ1-1; D possibly corresponds to TRBD1 (5 bases). V was cut by 2 bases and J by 4 bases, with 23 bases left in between. This CDR3 is 18 amino acids long. CDR1 is SGHVT and CDR2 is SQSDAQ in the germline V gene. CDR3 DNA sequence: TGTGCCAGCAGCTTAAGGGGACGGAACTGGGCCGTCGGCACTGAAGCTTTCTTT. This gives the protein CASSLRGRNWAVGTEAFF.

V is TRBV28 and J is TRBJ1-2, with no clear D. The CDR3 is 17 residues long. Trimming cost V 3 bases and J 3 bases, with 20 bases left between them. CDR1 MDHEN and CDR2 SYDVKM come from the germline V gene. The CDR3 region is CASSLRRHLVSDYGYTF. For the CDR3, the DNA is TGTGCCAGCAGTTTGCGTCGGCACTTGGTCTCGGACTATGGCTACACCTTC.

The chain links TRBV6-5 to TRBJ2-4, with TRBD2 identical over 8 bases. Looked up from germline, CDR1 is MNHEY and CDR2 is SVGAGI. The CDR3 sequence is 15 residues long. V shed 5 bases and J 4 bases; nucleotides not matched to a gene: 7. CDR3: CASSGDPGGKNIQYF. DNA for the CDR3: TGTGCCAGCAGTGGCGATCCGGGAGGGAAAAACATTCAGTACTTC.

V usage is TRBV7-9 and J usage is TRBJ1-2; D may be TRBD1 (6 bases). CDR3 length: 13 amino acids. CDR1 is SEHNR and CDR2 is FQNEAQ in the germline V gene (reference sequence). Between the trimmed V and J ends, which lost 4 bases and 7 bases, there was a span of 13 bases. The CDR3 region is CASSSGGVAGYTF. CDR3 in DNA: TGTGCCAGCAGCTCTGGGGGCGTAGCTGGCTACACCTTC.

This chain links TRBV5-1 with TRBJ2-2; 8 bases are shared with TRBD1. Germline lookup yields CDR1 SGHRS and CDR2 YFSETQ. This CDR3 comprises 18 residues. After removal of 5 bases from V and 3 bases from J, the junction contained 15 bases not matched to a gene. CDR3 protein: CASRGQGAISVDTGELFF. Written as DNA, the CDR3 is TGCGCCAGCAGGGGTCAGGGGGCCATATCGGTGGACACCGGGGAGCTGTTTTTT.

The CDR3 here is CASSLALAGGLDTQYF. In nucleotides, the CDR3 is TGCGCCAGCAGCTTGGCGCTAGCGGGAGGTCTTGATACGCAGTATTTT. The J gene is TRBJ2-3, the V gene TRBV5-1; 11 bases agree with TRBD2. Unmatched junction bases numbered 6, after V lost 0 bases and J lost 6 bases. Germline values: CDR1 SGHRS, CDR2 YFSETQ. The CDR3 runs 16 residues.

The chain is built from TRBV7-6 and TRBJ1-5, with TRBD1 as a possible D gene (5 bases). CDR3 length equals 15 residues. Germline V gives CDR1 SGHVS, CDR2 FNYEAQ. With 6 bases removed from V and 6 bases from J, the gap between germline ends came to 18 bases. CDR3 bases: TGTGCCAGCAGTCCCCGGGAAGCCGGGGGTCAGCCCCAGCATTTT. Translation gives CASSPREAGGQPQHF.

The V call is TRBV21-1, the J call TRBJ1-1; TRBD1 was called by the table and not checked on the DNA. TRBV21-1 is classified as a pseudogene. CDR3 size: 17 residues. The CDR3 sequence is CASSKRSRDSWGTEAFF. Here the CDR3 DNA reads TGTGCCAGCAGCAAAAGGTCTCGGGACAGCTGGGGCACTGAAGCTTTCTTT.

The chain is built from TRBV13 and TRBJ2-7; D unclear. Looked up from germline, CDR1 is PRHDT and CDR2 is FYEKMQ (reference sequence). This CDR3 contains 11 residues. Between the trimmed V and J ends, which lost 2 bases and 7 bases, there was a span of 6 bases. This CDR3 is CASSLQEEQYF. For the CDR3, the DNA is TGTGCCAGCAGCTTACAGGAGGAGCAGTACTTC.

The rearrangement joins TRBV5-1 to TRBJ2-1; TRBD1 matches 8 bases. This CDR3 comprises 12 residues. J was trimmed by 10 bases and V by 1 base; bases with no gene match: 1. CDR1 is SGHRS, CDR2 YFSETQ, per germline. CDR3 nucleotide sequence: TGCGCCAGCAGCTTGACAGGGGGAGAGCAGTTCTTC. It specifies CASSLTGGEQFF.

CDR3 sequence: CASSSARQGGLNTEAFF. The DNA for the CDR3 is TGTGCCAGCAGTTCCGCCAGACAGGGAGGACTGAACACTGAAGCTTTCTTT. The rearrangement links TRBV27 to TRBJ1-1, with 7 bases identical to TRBD1. The J segment lost 0 bases and the V segment lost 4 bases, leaving 11 bases of the junction unmatched. The CDR3 contains 17 residues. Germline values: CDR1 MNHEY, CDR2 SMNVEV (reference sequence).

The V call is TRBV2, the J call TRBJ2-7; TRBD2 is a possible D gene (6 bases). This CDR3 comprises 16 residues. Germline assignment: CDR1 SNHLY and CDR2 FYNNEI. The V end was cut by 6 bases, the J end by 0 bases, with 18 bases between. CDR3 nucleotide sequence: TGTGCCAGCAGGACGGCCCGGGACTCCAGCTCCTACGAGCAGTACTTC. It yields the protein CASRTARDSSSYEQYF.

This clone occurred once. The chain recombines TRBV7-6 with TRBJ2-1; no clear D. Germline CDR1 and CDR2: SGHVS and FNYEAQ. The CDR3 length is 13 residues. The V gene lost 2 bases and the J gene lost 6 bases, with 8 bases spanning the gap. CDR3 loop: CASSLLSSNEQFF. Here the CDR3 DNA reads TGTGCCAGCAGCTTACTAAGCAGCAATGAGCAGTTCTTC.

The chain couples TRBV9 to TRBJ2-5; D gene ambiguous. Germline CDR1 and CDR2: SGDLS and YYNGEE. V lost 4 bases and J lost 1, with 14 bases in between. This CDR3 is 15 amino acids long. The CDR3 reads CASSYGRRPQETQYF. Here the CDR3 DNA reads TGTGCCAGCAGCTACGGACGGCGGCCCCAAGAGACCCAGTACTTC.

CDR3 sequence: CASSLGRGTQETQYF. CDR3 bases: TGTGCCAGCAGCTTAGGGAGAGGAACCCAAGAGACCCAGTACTTC. This chain joins TRBV11-2 and TRBJ2-5; D is ambiguous. CDR1 and CDR2 (germline): SGHAT, FQNNGV. The CDR3 is 15 amino acids. V shed 1 base and J shed 1 base, with 10 bases lying between them.

J is TRBJ2-7 and V is TRBV27; 11 bases are a match to TRBD2. Germline CDR1 reads MNHEY; CDR2 reads SMNVEV (reference sequence). The CDR3 sequence is 15 residues long. The V gene end was trimmed by 3 bases and the J gene end by 3 bases; junction bases not matched to a gene: 4. The CDR3, as DNA: TGTGCCAGCAGTTTGACTAGCGGGACCGACTACGAGCAGTACTTC. Its translation: CASSLTSGTDYEQYF.

The rearrangement links TRBV2 to TRBJ2-7; 11 nucleotides match TRBD2. V dropped 7 bases and J dropped 3; count of bases not matched to a gene: 8. The germline CDR1 and CDR2 sequences are SNHLY and FYNNEI. The CDR3 spans 15 residues. The CDR3 loop is CASKGLAGSRYEQYF. The CDR3 bases are TGTGCCAGCAAAGGACTAGCGGGTTCCCGCTACGAGCAGTACTTC.

This chain links TRBV18 with TRBJ2-1; a weak D match, TRBD1 (6 bases). This CDR3 has 16 amino acids. Germline lookup yields CDR1 KGHSH and CDR2 LQKENI. Trimming left V 2 bases short and J 2 bases short, with 13 bases between. In nucleotides, the CDR3 is TGTGCCAGCTCACCATCAACAGGGATCGCCTACAATGAGCAGTTCTTC. Its protein is CASSPSTGIAYNEQFF.

V is TRBV27 and J is TRBJ1-5; D is uncertain. Germline V gives CDR1 MNHEY, CDR2 SMNVEV (reference sequence). The CDR3 runs to 15 residues. The V and J ends lost 2 bases and 4 bases respectively, with 12 bases between them. CDR3 coding DNA: TGTGCCAGCAGTTTAACTTGGGAGCGGAATCAGCCCCAGCATTTT. The encoded protein is CASSLTWERNQPQHF.

There are a few counts of this clone. In the same sample, other DNA sequences code for this CDR3. This sequence joins TRBV6-5 and TRBJ1-1, with no clear D. Trimming removed 2 bases at V and 0 bases at J, with 4 bases between. Germline CDR1 and CDR2: MNHEY and SVGAGI. This CDR3 spans 13 amino acids. The chain's CDR3 is CASSYDLNTEAFF. The CDR3, as DNA: TGTGCCAGCAGTTACGACTTGAACACTGAAGCTTTCTTT.